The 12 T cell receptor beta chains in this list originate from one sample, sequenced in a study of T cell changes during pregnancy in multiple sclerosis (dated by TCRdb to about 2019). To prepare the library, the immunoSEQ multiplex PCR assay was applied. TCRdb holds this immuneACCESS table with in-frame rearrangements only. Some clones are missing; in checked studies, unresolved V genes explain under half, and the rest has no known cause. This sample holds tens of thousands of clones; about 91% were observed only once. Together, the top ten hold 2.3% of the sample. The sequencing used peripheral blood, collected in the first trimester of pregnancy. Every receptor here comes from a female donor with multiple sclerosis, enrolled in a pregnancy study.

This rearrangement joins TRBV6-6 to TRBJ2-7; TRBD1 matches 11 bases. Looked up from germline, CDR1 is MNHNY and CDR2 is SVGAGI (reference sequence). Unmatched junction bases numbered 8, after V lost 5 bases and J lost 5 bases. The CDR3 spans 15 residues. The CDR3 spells CASSDPGQGDNEQYF. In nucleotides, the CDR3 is TGTGCCAGCAGTGACCCGGGACAGGGGGACAACGAGCAGTACTTC.

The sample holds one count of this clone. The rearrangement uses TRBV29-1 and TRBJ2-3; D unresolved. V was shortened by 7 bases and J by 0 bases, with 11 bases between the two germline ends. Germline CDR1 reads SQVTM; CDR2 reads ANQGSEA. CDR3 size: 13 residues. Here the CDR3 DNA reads TGCAGCGCCCCAGACAAAAGCACAGATACGCAGTATTTT. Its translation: CSAPDKSTDTQYF.

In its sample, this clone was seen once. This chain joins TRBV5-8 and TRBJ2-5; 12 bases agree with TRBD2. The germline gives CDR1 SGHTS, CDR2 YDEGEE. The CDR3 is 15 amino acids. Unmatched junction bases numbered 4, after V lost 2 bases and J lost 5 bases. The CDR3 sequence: CASSFLGTSGETQYF. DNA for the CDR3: TGTGCCAGCAGCTTCCTTGGGACTAGCGGGGAGACCCAGTACTTC. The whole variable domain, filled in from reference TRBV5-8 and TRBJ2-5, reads EAGVTQSPTHLIKTRGQQATLRCSPISGHTSVYWYQQALGLGLQFLLWYDEGEERNRGNFPPRFSGRQFPNYSSELNVNALELEDSALYLCASSFLGTSGETQYFGPGTRLLVL.

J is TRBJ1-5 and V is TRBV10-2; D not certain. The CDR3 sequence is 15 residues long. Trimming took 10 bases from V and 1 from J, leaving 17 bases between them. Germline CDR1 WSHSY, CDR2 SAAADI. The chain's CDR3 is CATLLSVASNQPQHF. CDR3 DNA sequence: TGCGCCACTCTTCTGAGCGTTGCCAGCAATCAGCCCCAGCATTTT.

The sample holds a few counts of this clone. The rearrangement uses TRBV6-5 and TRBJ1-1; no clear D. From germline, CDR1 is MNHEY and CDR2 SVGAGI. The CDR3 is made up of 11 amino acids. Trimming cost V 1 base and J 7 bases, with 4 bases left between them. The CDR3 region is CASSYYNEAFF. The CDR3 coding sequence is TGTGCCAGCAGTTACTACAATGAAGCTTTCTTT.

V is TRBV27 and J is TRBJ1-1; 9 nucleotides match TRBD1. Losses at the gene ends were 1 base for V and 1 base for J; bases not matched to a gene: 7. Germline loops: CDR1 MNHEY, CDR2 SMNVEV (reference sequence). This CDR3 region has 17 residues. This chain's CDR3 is CASSLYPGQGENTEAFF. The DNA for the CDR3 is TGTGCCAGCAGTTTATACCCGGGACAGGGAGAGAACACTGAAGCTTTCTTT.

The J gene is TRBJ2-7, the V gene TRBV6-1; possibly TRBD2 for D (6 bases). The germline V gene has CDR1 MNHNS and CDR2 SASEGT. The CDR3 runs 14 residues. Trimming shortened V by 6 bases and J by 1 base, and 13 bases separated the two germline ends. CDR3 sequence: CASRWGDESYEQYF. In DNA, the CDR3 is TGTGCCAGCAGGTGGGGGGACGAATCCTACGAGCAGTACTTC.

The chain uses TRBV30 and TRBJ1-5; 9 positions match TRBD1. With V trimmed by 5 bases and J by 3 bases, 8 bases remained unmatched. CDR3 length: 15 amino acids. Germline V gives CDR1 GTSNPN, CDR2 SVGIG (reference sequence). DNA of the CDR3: TGTGCCTGGGGTGACAGGGGGGGAATCAATCAGCCCCAGCATTTT. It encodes CAWGDRGGINQPQHF.

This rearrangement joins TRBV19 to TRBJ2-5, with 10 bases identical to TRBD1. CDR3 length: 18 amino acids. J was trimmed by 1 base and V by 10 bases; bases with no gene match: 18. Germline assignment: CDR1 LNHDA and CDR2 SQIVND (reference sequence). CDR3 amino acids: CATTAGDRGFWGQETQYF. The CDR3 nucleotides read TGTGCCACCACGGCTGGGGACAGGGGCTTCTGGGGCCAAGAGACCCAGTACTTC.

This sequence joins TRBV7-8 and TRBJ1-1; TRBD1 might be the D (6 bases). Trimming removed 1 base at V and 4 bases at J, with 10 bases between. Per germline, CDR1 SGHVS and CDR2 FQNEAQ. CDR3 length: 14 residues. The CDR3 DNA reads TGTGCCAGCAGCTTAGGGGCAGGGGCCACTGAAGCTTTCTTT. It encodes CASSLGAGATEAFF.

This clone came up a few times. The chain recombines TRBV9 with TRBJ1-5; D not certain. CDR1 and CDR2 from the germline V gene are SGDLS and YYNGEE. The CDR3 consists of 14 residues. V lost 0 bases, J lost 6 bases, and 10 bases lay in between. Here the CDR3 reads CASSVAGGPQPQHF. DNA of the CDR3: TGTGCCAGCAGCGTAGCGGGAGGACCTCAGCCCCAGCATTTT.

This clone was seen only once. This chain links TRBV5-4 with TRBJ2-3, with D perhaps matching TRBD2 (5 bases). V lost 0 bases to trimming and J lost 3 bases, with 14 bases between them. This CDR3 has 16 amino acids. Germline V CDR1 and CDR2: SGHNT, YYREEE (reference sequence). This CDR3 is CASSLAASGKTDTQYF. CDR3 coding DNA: TGTGCCAGCAGCTTGGCCGCCAGCGGTAAGACAGATACGCAGTATTTT.